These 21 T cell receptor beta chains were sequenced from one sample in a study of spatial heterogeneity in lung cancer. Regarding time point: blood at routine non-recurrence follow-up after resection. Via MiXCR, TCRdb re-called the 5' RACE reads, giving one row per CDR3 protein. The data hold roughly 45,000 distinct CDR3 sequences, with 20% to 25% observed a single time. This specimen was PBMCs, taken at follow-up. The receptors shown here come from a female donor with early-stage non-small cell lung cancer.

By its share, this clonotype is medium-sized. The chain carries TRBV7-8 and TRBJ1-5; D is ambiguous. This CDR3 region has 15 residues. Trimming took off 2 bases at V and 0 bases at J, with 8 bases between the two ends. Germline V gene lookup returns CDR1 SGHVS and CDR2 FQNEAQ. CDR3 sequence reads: CASSLSRYSNQPQHF. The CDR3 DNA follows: TGTGCCAGCAGCTTATCTCGTTATAGCAATCAGCCCCAGCATTTT.

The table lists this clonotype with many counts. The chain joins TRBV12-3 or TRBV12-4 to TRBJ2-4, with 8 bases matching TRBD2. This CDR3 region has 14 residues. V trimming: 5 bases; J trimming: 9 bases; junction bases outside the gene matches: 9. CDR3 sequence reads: CASSTLGRDGIQYF. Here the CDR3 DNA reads TGTGCCAGCAGTACCCTCGGGAGGGACGGCATTCAGTACTTC.

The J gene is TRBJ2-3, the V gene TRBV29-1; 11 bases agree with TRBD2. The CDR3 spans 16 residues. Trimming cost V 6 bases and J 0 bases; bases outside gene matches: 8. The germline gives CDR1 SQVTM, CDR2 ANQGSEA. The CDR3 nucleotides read TGCAGCGTCCCTGGACTAGCGGGTGCTAGCACAGATACGCAGTATTTT. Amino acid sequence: CSVPGLAGASTDTQYF.

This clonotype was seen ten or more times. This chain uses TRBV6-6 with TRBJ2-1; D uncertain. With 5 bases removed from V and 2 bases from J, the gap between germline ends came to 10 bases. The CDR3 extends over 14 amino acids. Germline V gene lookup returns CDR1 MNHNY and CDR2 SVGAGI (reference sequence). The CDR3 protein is CASSEASTYNEQFF. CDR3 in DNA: TGTGCCAGCAGTGAGGCTTCTACCTACAATGAGCAGTTCTTC.

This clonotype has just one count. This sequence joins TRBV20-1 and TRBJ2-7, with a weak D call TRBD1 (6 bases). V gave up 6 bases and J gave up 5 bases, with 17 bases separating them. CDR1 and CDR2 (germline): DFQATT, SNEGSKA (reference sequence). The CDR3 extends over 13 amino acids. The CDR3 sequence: CSAPNRVGDEQYF. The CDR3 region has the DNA TGCAGTGCGCCTAACAGGGTCGGCGACGAGCAGTACTTC.

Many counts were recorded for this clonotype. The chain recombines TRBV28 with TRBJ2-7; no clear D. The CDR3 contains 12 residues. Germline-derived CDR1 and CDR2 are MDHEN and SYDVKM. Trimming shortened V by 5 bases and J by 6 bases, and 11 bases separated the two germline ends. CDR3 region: CASSGQWGEQYF. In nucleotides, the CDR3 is TGTGCCAGCAGTGGTCAATGGGGCGAGCAGTACTTC.

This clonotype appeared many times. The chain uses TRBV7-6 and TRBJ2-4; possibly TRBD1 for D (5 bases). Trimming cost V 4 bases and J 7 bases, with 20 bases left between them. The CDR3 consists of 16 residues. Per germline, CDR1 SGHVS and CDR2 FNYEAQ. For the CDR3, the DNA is TGTGCCAGCAGCTCCGGATACCAGGGTAGTCGCAACATTCAGTACTTC. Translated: CASSSGYQGSRNIQYF.

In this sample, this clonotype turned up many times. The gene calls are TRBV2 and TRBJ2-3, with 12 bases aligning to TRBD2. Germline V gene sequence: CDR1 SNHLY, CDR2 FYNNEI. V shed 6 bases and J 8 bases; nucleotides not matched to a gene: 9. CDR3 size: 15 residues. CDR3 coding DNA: TGTGCCAGCAGGCGACTAGCGGGGGATGAGGGTACGCAGTATTTT. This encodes CASRRLAGDEGTQYF.

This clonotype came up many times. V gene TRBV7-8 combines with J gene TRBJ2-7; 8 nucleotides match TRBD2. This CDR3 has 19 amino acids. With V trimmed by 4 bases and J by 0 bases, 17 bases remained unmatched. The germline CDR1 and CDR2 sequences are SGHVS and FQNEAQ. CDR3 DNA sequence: TGTGCCAGCAGCTCGACGGGGGGGTTCTTGGACGCGAGCTCCTACGAGCAGTACTTC. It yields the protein CASSSTGGFLDASSYEQYF.

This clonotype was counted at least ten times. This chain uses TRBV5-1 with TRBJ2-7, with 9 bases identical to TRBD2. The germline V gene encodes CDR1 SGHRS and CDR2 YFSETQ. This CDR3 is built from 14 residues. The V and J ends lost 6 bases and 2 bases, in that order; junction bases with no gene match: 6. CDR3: CASTPTSGPYEQYF. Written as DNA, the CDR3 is TGCGCCAGCACCCCGACTAGCGGTCCCTACGAGCAGTACTTC. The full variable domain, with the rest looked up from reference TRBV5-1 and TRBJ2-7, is KAGVTQTPRYLIKTRGQQVTLSCSPISGHRSVSWYQQTPGQGLQFLFEYFSETQRNKGNFPGRFSGRQFSNSRSEMNVSTLELGDSALYLCASTPTSGPYEQYFGPGTRLTVT.

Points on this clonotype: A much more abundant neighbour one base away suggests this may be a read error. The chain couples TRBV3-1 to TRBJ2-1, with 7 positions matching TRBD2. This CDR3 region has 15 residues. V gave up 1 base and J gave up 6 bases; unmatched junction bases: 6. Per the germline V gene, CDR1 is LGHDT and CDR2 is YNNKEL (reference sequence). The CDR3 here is CASSQGGGHCNEQFF. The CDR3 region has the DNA TGTGCCAGCAGCCAAGGGGGGGGTCATTGCAATGAGCAGTTCTTC.

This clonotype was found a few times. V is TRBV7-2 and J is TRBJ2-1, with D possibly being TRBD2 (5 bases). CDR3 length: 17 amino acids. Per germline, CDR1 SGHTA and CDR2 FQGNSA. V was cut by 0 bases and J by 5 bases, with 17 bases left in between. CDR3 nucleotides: TGTGCCAGCAGCTTAGCGATAAGGGTTCGACTACACAATGAGCAGTTCTTC. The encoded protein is CASSLAIRVRLHNEQFF. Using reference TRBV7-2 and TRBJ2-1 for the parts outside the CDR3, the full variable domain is GAGVSQSPSNKVTEKGKDVELRCDPISGHTALYWYRQSLGQGLEFLIYFQGNSAPDKSGLPSDRFSAERTGGSVSTLTIQRTQQEDSAVYLCASSLAIRVRLHNEQFFGPGTRLTVL.

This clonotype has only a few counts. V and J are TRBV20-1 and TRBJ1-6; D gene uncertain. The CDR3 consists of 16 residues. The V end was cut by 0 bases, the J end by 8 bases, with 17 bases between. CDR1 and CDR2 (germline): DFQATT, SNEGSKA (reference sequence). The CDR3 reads CSAREAGASWDSPLHF. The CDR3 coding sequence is TGCAGTGCTAGAGAGGCGGGTGCATCTTGGGATTCACCCCTCCACTTT.

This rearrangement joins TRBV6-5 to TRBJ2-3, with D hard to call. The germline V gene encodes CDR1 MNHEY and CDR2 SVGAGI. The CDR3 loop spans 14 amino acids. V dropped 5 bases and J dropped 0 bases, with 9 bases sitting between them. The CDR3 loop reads CASSMGASTDTQYF. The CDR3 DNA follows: TGTGCCAGCAGTATGGGTGCGAGCACAGATACGCAGTATTTT.

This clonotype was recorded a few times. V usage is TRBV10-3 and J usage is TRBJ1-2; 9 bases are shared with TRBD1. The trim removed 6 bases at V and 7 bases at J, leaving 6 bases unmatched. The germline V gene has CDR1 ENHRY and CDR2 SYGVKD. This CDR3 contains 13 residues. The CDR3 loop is CAIRGQGESGYTF. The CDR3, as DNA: TGTGCCATCAGGGGACAGGGTGAAAGTGGCTACACCTTC.

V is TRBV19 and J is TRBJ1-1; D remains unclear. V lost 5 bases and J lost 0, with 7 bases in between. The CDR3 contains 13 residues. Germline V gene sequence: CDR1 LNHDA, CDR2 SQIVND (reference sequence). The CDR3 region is CASSALMNTEAFF. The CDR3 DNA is TGTGCCAGTAGTGCCTTGATGAACACTGAAGCTTTCTTT.

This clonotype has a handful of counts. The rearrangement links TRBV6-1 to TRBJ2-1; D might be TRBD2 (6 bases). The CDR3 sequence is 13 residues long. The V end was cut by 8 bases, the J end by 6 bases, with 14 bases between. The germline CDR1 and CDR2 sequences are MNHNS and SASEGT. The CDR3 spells CASGSGLLNEQFF. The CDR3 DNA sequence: TGTGCCAGCGGGTCGGGACTTCTCAATGAGCAGTTCTTC.

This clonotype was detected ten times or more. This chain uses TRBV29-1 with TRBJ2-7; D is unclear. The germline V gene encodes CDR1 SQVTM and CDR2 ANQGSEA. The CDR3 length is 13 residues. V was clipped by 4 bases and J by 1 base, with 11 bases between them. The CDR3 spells CSVAKSGSYEQYF. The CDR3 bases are TGCAGCGTTGCCAAGTCTGGGTCCTACGAGCAGTACTTC.

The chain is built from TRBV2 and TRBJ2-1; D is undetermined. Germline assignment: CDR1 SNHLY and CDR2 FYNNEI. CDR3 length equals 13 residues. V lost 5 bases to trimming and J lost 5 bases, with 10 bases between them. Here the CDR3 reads CASSSNNNNEQFF. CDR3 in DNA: TGTGCCAGCAGTAGTAATAACAACAATGAGCAGTTCTTC.

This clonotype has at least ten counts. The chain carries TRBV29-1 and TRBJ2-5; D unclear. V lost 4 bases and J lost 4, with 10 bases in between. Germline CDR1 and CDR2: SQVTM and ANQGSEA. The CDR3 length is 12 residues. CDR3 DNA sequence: TGCAGCGTTGGTTCTAGAGGAGAGACCCAGTACTTC. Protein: CSVGSRGETQYF.

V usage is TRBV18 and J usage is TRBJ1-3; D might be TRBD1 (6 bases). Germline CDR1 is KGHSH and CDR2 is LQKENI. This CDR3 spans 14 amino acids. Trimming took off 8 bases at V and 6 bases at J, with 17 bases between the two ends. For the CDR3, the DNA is TGTGCCAGCACCCACACAGGGACTGAAAACACCATATATTTT. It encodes CASTHTGTENTIYF.